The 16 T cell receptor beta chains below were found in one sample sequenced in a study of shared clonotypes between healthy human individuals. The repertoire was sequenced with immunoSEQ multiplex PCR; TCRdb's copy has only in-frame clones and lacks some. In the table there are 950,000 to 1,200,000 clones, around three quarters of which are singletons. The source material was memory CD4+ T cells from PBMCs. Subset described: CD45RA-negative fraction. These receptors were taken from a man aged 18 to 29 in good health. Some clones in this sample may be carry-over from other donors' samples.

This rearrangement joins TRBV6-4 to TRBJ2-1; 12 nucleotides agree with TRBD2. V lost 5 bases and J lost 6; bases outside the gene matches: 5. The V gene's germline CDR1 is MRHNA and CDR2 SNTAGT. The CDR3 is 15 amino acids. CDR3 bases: TGTGCCAGCAGTTTTAGGACTAGCGGGACCAATGAGCAGTTCTTC. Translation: CASSFRTSGTNEQFF.

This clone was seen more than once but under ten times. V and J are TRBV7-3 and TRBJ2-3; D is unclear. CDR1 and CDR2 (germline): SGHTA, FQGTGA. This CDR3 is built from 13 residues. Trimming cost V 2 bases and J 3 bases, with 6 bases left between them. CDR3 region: CASSLATTDTQYF. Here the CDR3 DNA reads TGTGCCAGCAGCTTAGCGACGACAGATACGCAGTATTTT.

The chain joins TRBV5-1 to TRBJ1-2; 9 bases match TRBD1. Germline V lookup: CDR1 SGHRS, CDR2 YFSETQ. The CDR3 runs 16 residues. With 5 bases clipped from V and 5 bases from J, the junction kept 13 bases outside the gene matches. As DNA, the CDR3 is TGCGCCAGCAGTGAAGGGGTGATGGGACAGGGATATGGCTACACCTTC. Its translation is CASSEGVMGQGYGYTF.

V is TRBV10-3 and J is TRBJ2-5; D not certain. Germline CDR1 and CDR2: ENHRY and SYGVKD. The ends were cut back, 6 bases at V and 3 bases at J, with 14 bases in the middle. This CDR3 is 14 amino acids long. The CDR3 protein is CAISGQVAEETQYF. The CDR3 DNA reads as TGTGCCATCAGCGGTCAAGTGGCGGAAGAGACCCAGTACTTC.

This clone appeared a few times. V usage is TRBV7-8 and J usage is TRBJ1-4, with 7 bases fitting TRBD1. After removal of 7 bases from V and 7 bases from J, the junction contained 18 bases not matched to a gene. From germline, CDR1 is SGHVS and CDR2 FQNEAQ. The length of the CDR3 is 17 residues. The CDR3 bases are TGTGCCAGCATTGGTTCCAGGGGGTTTAGTCATGGTGAAAAACTGTTTTTT. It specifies CASIGSRGFSHGEKLFF.

This CDR3 reads CATLSVTGDSPLHF. In DNA, the CDR3 is TGTGCCACCCTATCGGTTACTGGGGATTCACCCCTCCACTTT. This rearrangement joins TRBV10-3 to TRBJ1-6; D is undetermined. The CDR3 spans 14 residues. Germline loops: CDR1 ENHRY, CDR2 SYGVKD. Trimming cost V 10 bases and J 8 bases, with 18 bases left between them.

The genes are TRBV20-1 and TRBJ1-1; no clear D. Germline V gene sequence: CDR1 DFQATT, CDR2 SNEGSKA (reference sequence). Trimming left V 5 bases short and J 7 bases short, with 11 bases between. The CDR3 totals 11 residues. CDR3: CSAWLGSEAFF. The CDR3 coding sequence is TGCAGTGCTTGGTTGGGAAGTGAAGCTTTCTTT.

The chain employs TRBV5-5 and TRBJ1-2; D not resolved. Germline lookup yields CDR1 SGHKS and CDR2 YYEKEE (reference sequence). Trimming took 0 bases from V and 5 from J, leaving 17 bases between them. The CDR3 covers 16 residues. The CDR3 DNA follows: TGTGCCAGCAGCTTGGCTTCCAAACCTCCTGTGTATGGCTACACCTTC. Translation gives CASSLASKPPVYGYTF.

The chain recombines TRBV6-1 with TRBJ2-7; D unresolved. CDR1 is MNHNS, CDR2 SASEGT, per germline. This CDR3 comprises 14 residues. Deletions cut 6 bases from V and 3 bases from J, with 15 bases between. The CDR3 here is CASRTGLKDYEQYF. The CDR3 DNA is TGTGCCAGCAGGACCGGTCTCAAGGACTACGAGCAGTACTTC.

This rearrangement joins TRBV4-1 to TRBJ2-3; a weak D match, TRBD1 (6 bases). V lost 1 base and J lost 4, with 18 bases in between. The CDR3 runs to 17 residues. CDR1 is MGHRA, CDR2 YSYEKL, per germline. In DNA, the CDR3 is TGCGCCAGCAGCCAAGTTAACACAGGGAGTATGGCAGATACGCAGTATTTT. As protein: CASSQVNTGSMADTQYF.

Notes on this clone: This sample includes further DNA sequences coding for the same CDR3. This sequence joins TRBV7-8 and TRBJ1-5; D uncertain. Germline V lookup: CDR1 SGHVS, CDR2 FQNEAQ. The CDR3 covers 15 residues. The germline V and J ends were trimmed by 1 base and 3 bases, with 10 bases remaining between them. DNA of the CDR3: TGTGCCAGCAGCTTAGTCGGCAGATCCAATCAGCCCCAGCATTTT. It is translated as CASSLVGRSNQPQHF.

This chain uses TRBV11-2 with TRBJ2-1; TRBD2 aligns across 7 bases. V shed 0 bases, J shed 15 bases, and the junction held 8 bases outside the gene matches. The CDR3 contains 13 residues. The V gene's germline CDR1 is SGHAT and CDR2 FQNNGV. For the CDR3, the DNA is TGTGCCAGCAGCTTAGACACTGCGGGAGTGCTGTTCTTC. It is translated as CASSLDTAGVLFF. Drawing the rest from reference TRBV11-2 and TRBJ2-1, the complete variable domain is EAGVAQSPRYKIIEKRQSVAFWCNPISGHATLYWYQQILGQGPKLLIQFQNNGVVDDSQLPKDRFSAERLKGVDSTLKIQPAKLEDSAVYLCASSLDTAGVLFFGPGTRLTVL.

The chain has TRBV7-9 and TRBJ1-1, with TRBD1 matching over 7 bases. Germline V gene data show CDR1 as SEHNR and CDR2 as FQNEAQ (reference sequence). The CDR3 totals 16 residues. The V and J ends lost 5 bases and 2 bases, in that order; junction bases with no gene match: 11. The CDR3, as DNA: TGTGCCAGCAGCCCCCCGGGGGGGACAGCTAACACTGAAGCTTTCTTT. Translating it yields CASSPPGGTANTEAFF.

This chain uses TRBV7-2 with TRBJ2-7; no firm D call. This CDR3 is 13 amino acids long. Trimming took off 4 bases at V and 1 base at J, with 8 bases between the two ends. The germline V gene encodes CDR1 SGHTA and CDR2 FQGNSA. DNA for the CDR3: TGTGCCAGCAGCTCCTCTGATTCCTACGAGCAGTACTTC. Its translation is CASSSSDSYEQYF.

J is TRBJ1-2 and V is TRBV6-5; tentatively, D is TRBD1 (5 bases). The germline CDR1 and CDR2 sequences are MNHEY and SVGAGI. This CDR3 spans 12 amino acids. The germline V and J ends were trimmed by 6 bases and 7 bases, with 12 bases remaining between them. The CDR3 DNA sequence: TGTGCCAGCAGCCCGACCCAGGGTGGCTACACCTTC. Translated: CASSPTQGGYTF.

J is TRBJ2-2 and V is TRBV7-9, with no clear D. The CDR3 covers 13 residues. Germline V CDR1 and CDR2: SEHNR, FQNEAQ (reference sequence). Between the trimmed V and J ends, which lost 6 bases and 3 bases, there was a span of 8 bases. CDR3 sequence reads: CASRTVYTGELFF. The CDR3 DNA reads TGTGCCAGCAGGACCGTCTACACCGGGGAGCTGTTTTTT.